This TCR beta chain was captured by sequencing in a study of T cell changes during pregnancy in multiple sclerosis (dated by TCRdb to between 2019 and 2020). Notes on the research overall: Changes in the T cell repertoire over the course of pregnancy were examined in this study in women with multiple sclerosis.

A note on this clone: No cognate antigen has been identified for it. No base quality values were provided; no much bigger clone lies one nucleotide off.

CDR3 length: 13 amino acids, cysteine to phenylalanine. Just CDR3 DNA is preserved here, 39 bases in frame from base 1. Trimming removed 5 bases from V and 1 base from J, leaving 9 bases between the germline ends. CDR1 MNHEY and CDR2 SMNVEV are derived from the germline V gene (reference sequence). Library generation was performed with the immunoSEQ multiplex PCR assay. Drawn from immuneACCESS, this table holds only the in-frame rearrangements with V and J called that TCRdb kept. Clones are partly lost; checked studies trace under half to an unresolved V gene and leave the rest unexplained. The sample contains 11,000 or so clones, roughly 80% of them found a single time. The top ten hold about 10% of the sample.

The sequence was obtained from a female donor in good health, enrolled as a control in a pregnancy study. Sequencing was performed on CD8+ T cells from peripheral blood mononuclear cells, taken after pregnancy. The chain uses TRBV27 and TRBJ2-7, with a tentative D gene TRBD1 over 6 matching bases. Here the CDR3 is given as CASSGQKSYEQYF. The DNA reads TGTGCCAGCAGTGGACAGAAATCCTACGAGCAGTACTTC.